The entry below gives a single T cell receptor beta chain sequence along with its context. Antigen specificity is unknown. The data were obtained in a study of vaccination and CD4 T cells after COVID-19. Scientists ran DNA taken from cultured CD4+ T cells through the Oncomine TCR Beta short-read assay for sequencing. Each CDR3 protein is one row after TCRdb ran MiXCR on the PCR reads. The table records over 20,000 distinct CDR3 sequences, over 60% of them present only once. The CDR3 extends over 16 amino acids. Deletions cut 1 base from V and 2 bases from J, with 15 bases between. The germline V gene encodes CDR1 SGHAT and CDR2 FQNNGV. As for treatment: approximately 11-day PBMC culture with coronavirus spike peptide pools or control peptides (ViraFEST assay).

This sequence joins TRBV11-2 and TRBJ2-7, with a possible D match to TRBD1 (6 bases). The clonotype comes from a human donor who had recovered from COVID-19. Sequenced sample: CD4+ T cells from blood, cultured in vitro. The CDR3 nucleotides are TGTGCCAGCAGCTTAGCAAGGGACACCTTAACCTACGAGCAGTACTTC. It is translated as CASSLARDTLTYEQYF.